This TCR beta chain was observed in a study of identical twins. In this sample, this clonotype turned up a few times. Its antigen is undetermined. The junction had 6 bases not matched to a gene; V was cut back by 4 bases and J by 4 bases. Germline CDR1 is SGHRS and CDR2 is YFSETQ. This CDR3 spans 14 amino acids. Whole-study results and caveats: Models came in too low on out-of-frame TCR alpha sharing in monozygotic twins.

One entry per CDR3 protein results from TCRdb running MiXCR on the 5' RACE reads. This table has about 790,000 distinct CDR3 sequences, over 15% appearing once. In addition, the sample was reused for a study of T cells expressing NK-cell markers.

Sequenced material: PBMCs. The V call is TRBV5-1, the J call TRBJ1-1, with TRBD1 identical over 8 bases. The TCR originated in a woman aged 18-29 years in good health. CDR3 sequence: CASSVWTGSTEAFF. CDR3 DNA: TGCGCCAGCAGCGTGTGGACAGGGAGCACTGAAGCTTTCTTT.